These 4 T cell receptor beta chains were sequenced from one sample in a study of blood T cell repertoires in COVID-19. TCRdb's table, derived via immunoSEQ multiplex PCR, lists solely in-frame clones and lacks some. The top ten hold approximately 1.6% of the sample, which has 300,000 to 350,000 clones, 70% to 90% seen once. Input material: peripheral blood. These receptors originate from a woman under 40 with COVID-19, enrolled during active disease.

This chain connects TRBV5-1 to TRBJ1-2; TRBD1 agrees at 10 bases. CDR3 size: 13 residues. Germline-derived CDR1 and CDR2 are SGHRS and YFSETQ. Germline trimming cut 3 bases from V and 7 bases from J; bases unmatched to any gene: 3. The CDR3 DNA follows: TGCGCCAGCAGCTCGGGACAGGGGAGTGGCTACACCTTC. Amino acids: CASSSGQGSGYTF.

The CDR3 region is CAWSVSAPFDGYTF. CDR3 nucleotides: TGTGCCTGGAGTGTAAGCGCCCCATTTGATGGCTACACCTTC. The V call is TRBV30, the J call TRBJ1-2; D is unresolved. V lost 0 bases and J lost 6, with 14 bases in between. This CDR3 has 14 amino acids. The V gene's germline CDR1 is GTSNPN and CDR2 SVGIG (reference sequence).

In this sample, this clone turned up a few times. The germline gene is not matched at one end of the junction; a read error may be the cause. V gene TRBV11-1 combines with J gene TRBJ1-1; no definite D call. The CDR3 is 13 amino acids. Germline V gene sequence: CDR1 SGHAT, CDR2 FQDESV (reference sequence). The CDR3 loop is CASSLAKNAEAFF. In DNA, the CDR3 is TGTGCCAGCAGCTTGGCCAAGAACGCTGAAGCTTTCTTT.

The chain joins TRBV5-1 to TRBJ2-2; 7 bases agree with TRBD1. CDR3 length: 15 amino acids. Trimming at V came to 5 bases and at J to 4 bases, leaving 8 bases not matched to a gene. Germline CDR1 reads SGHRS; CDR2 reads YFSETQ. The CDR3 DNA sequence: TGCGCCAGCAGGACCGGGACAGCGACCACCGGGGAGCTGTTTTTT. Amino acids: CASRTGTATTGELFF.